These 11 T cell receptor beta chains share one sample of origin, sequenced in a study of PD-1 blockade in mismatch repair-deficient tumors. Profiled with immunoSEQ multiplex PCR; TCRdb holds only in-frame clones, not every one. Of tens of thousands of clones listed, less than 90% were seen once; the top ten hold 3% to 4%. The sequencing here drew on PBMCs, taken around 6 weeks after starting pembrolizumab. The source of these receptors is an adult with mismatch repair-deficient cancer.

This clone appeared once. Written as DNA, the CDR3 is TGTGCCAGTAGTATTCGGCTCACAGGGAGAGGGGAGACCCAGTACTTC. Translation gives CASSIRLTGRGETQYF. The rearrangement uses TRBV19 and TRBJ2-5; weak D call: TRBD1 (6 bases). CDR3 size: 16 residues. Germline CDR1 is LNHDA and CDR2 is SQIVND (reference sequence). Between the trimmed V and J ends, which lost 3 bases and 5 bases, there was a span of 19 bases.

The rearrangement uses TRBV7-8 and TRBJ2-5, with 8 nucleotides matching TRBD1. The DNA end is a closer match to TRBJ2-7, so the J assignment may be wrong. The germline V gene has CDR1 SGHVS and CDR2 FQNEAQ. This CDR3 spans 14 amino acids. The CDR3 loop reads CASSSGQVSYEQYF. For the CDR3, the DNA is TGTGCCAGCAGCTCGGGACAGGTTTCCTACGAGCAGTACTTC.

This rearrangement joins TRBV4-1 to TRBJ2-5; the match to TRBD2 covers 11 bases. The CDR3 contains 18 residues. Germline V gene data show CDR1 as MGHRA and CDR2 as YSYEKL. V lost 3 bases and J lost 2; bases outside the gene matches: 11. CDR3 loop: CASSQPTPGLAAQETQYF. For the CDR3, the DNA is TGCGCCAGCAGCCAGCCCACCCCGGGACTAGCGGCTCAAGAGACCCAGTACTTC.

This chain connects TRBV25-1 to TRBJ1-2; 10 bases fit TRBD1. J was trimmed by 4 bases and V by 8 bases; bases with no gene match: 10. CDR3 length: 15 residues. Looked up from germline, CDR1 is MGHDK and CDR2 is SYGVNS. CDR3 coding DNA: TGTGCCAGCGGGGCTTCACGGGACAGGGGCTATGGCTACACCTTC. This gives the protein CASGASRDRGYGYTF.

The chain links TRBV2 to TRBJ1-3; D perhaps matches TRBD1 (5 bases). There are 15 residues in the CDR3. CDR1 is SNHLY, CDR2 FYNNEI, per germline. Between the trimmed V and J ends, which lost 7 bases and 4 bases, there was a span of 17 bases. For the CDR3, the DNA is TGTGCCAGCACTACTCAGGGTAGTTCCGGAAACACCATATATTTT. Translating gives CASTTQGSSGNTIYF.

CDR3 loop: CASREQGRLTEAFF. CDR3 coding DNA: TGTGCCAGCAGAGAACAGGGTAGGTTGACTGAAGCTTTCTTT. The chain employs TRBV6-6 and TRBJ1-1; D perhaps matches TRBD1 (6 bases). The CDR3 has 14 residues. From germline, CDR1 is MNHNY and CDR2 SVGAGI (reference sequence). With 6 bases removed from V and 5 bases from J, the gap between germline ends came to 16 bases.

The chain links TRBV5-1 to TRBJ1-1; 8 positions agree with TRBD1. The CDR3 runs 15 residues. Germline CDR1 and CDR2: SGHRS and YFSETQ. J lost 4 bases, V lost 3 bases, and 8 bases had no gene match. The CDR3 nucleotides read TGCGCCAGCAGCTATATACAGGGGGGCCGCACTGAAGCTTTCTTT. Its protein is CASSYIQGGRTEAFF.

On this clone itself: Germline is not matched at one junction end, which may reflect a read error. The V call is TRBV7-7, the J call TRBJ2-3; TRBD2 might be the D (5 bases). CDR3 length: 14 residues. From germline, CDR1 is SSHAT and CDR2 FNYEAQ (reference sequence). This CDR3 is CASSLRGIDDTQYF. CDR3 DNA: TGTGCTAGCAGCTTACGAGGGATTGATGATACGCAGTATTTT.

The chain employs TRBV6-5 and TRBJ1-2; no clear D gene. This CDR3 has 13 residues. V lost 5 bases, J lost 6 bases, and 13 bases lay in between. Germline assignment: CDR1 MNHEY and CDR2 SVGAGI. The CDR3 sequence is CASSQFRTDGYTF. Here the CDR3 DNA reads TGTGCCAGCAGTCAATTTCGAACTGATGGCTACACCTTC.

This clone occurred a few times. In DNA, the CDR3 is TGTGCCAGCAGCTTTGGACAGGGGGCCGCCTACGAGCAGTACTTC. Its translation is CASSFGQGAAYEQYF. The chain couples TRBV7-3 to TRBJ2-7; 11 nucleotides match TRBD1. Germline CDR1 is SGHTA and CDR2 is FQGTGA. Trimming cost V 3 bases and J 2 bases; bases outside gene matches: 3. The CDR3 extends over 15 amino acids. Based on the CDR3 plus reference TRBV7-3 and TRBJ2-7, the full variable domain is GAGVSQTPSNKVTEKGKYVELRCDPISGHTALYWYRQSLGQGPEFLIYFQGTGAADDSGLPNDRFFAVRPEGSVSTLKIQRTERGDSAVYLCASSFGQGAAYEQYFGPGTRLTVT.

This clone occurred a few times. The V call is TRBV6-5, the J call TRBJ2-5, with a possible D match to TRBD2 (5 bases). The CDR3 has 11 residues. Trimming stripped 5 bases from V and 5 bases from J, with 6 bases between. Germline V gives CDR1 MNHEY, CDR2 SVGAGI. CDR3 nucleotides: TGTGCCAGCAGTCAGCGGGAGACCCAGTACTTC. As protein: CASSQRETQYF.